This is a list of T cell receptor beta chains from one sample in a study of cytomegalovirus exposure and HLA in healthy donors. TCRdb keeps only in-frame clones here, not all; method: immunoSEQ multiplex PCR. The data hold about 84,000 clones, with 78% observed a single time. Sequenced material: PBMCs. All receptors derive from a male donor in good health and CMV-seropositive. Both conserved end residues are part of each CDR3. A D gene is named only where the DNA matches it firmly. The size of a clone is reported for some rows only, either as once, few or many, or as a class for expanded clones.

v_call: TRBV2; d_call: .; clone_size: .; j_call: TRBJ2-3; cdr3_nt: TGTGCCAGCAGCCGAGTAGATACGCAGTATTTT; cdr3_aa: CASSRVDTQYF
v_call: TRBV19; d_call: .; clone_size: .; j_call: TRBJ1-3; cdr3_nt: TGTGCCAGTGTTATCGGAGAAAATGGAAACACCATATATTTT; cdr3_aa: CASVIGENGNTIYF
v_call: TRBV5-4; d_call: TRBD1; clone_size: .; j_call: TRBJ2-3; cdr3_nt: TGTGCCAGCAGCAGAACCGGGACAGGGACAGATACGCAGTATTTT; cdr3_aa: CASSRTGTGTDTQYF
v_call: TRBV18; d_call: TRBD2; clone_size: .; j_call: TRBJ2-7; cdr3_nt: TGTGCCAGCTCACCACTAGCGGGAGGTGAGCAGTACTTC; cdr3_aa: CASSPLAGGEQYF
v_call: TRBV27; d_call: .; clone_size: few; j_call: TRBJ2-7; cdr3_nt: TGTGCCAGCAGACTACGGCCCGGACTCCGAGTCTACGAGCAGTACTTC; cdr3_aa: CASRLRPGLRVYEQYF
v_call: TRBV10-1; d_call: TRBD1; clone_size: .; j_call: TRBJ2-7; cdr3_nt: TGCGCCAGCAGTGAGAGGACAGGGTCCTACGAGCAGTACTTC; cdr3_aa: CASSERTGSYEQYF
v_call: TRBV5-6; d_call: TRBD1; clone_size: few; j_call: TRBJ2-7; cdr3_nt: TGTGCCAGCAGCTCGGGGACAGCCTTCCAGCAGTACTTC; cdr3_aa: CASSSGTAFQQYF
v_call: TRBV15; d_call: .; clone_size: .; j_call: TRBJ2-7; cdr3_nt: TGTGCCACCAGCAGAGTTCCAACCTACGAGCAGTACTTC; cdr3_aa: CATSRVPTYEQYF
v_call: TRBV27; d_call: .; clone_size: .; j_call: TRBJ2-1; cdr3_nt: TGTGCCAGCAGACGATGGGGGGTTGTTTCCTACAATGAGCAGTTCTTC; cdr3_aa: CASRRWGVVSYNEQFF
v_call: TRBV19; d_call: .; clone_size: .; j_call: TRBJ1-1; cdr3_nt: TGTGCCAGTCTGGGGAGGCAGCGAAAATCCGAAGCTTTCTTT; cdr3_aa: CASLGRQRKSEAFF
v_call: TRBV5-1; d_call: .; clone_size: .; j_call: TRBJ2-2; cdr3_nt: TGCGCCAGCAGCCTACGATCGACACGCAACACCGGGGAGCTGTTTTTT; cdr3_aa: CASSLRSTRNTGELFF
v_call: TRBV28; d_call: .; clone_size: .; j_call: TRBJ1-5; cdr3_nt: TGTGCCAGCAGTCTCGCACAGGGTCCTCAGCCCCAGCATTTT; cdr3_aa: CASSLAQGPQPQHF
v_call: TRBV13; d_call: .; clone_size: .; j_call: TRBJ2-1; cdr3_nt: TGTGCCAGCAGCTTACCGCGGGGTAGCGGTGAGCAGTTCTTC; cdr3_aa: CASSLPRGSGEQFF
v_call: TRBV7-9; d_call: TRBD1; clone_size: .; j_call: TRBJ2-5; cdr3_nt: TGTGCCAGCAGCTGGGGTAAGGGACAGGGACGAGAGACCCAGTACTTC; cdr3_aa: CASSWGKGQGRETQYF
v_call: TRBV29-1; d_call: .; clone_size: .; j_call: TRBJ2-2; cdr3_nt: TGCAGCGTGAGAGGATCCGGGGAGCTGTTTTTT; cdr3_aa: CSVRGSGELFF
v_call: TRBV5-1; d_call: TRBD1; clone_size: .; j_call: TRBJ1-2; cdr3_nt: TGCGCCAGCAGCTTGGCCGGGACAGGGGGCGCGTTCTCCAATGGCTACACCTTC; cdr3_aa: CASSLAGTGGAFSNGYTF
v_call: TRBV28; d_call: TRBD1; clone_size: .; j_call: TRBJ1-1; cdr3_nt: TGTGCCAGCAGGGGGTCGACAGGGCGGACTGAAGCTTTCTTT; cdr3_aa: CASRGSTGRTEAFF
v_call: TRBV6-5; d_call: .; clone_size: few; j_call: TRBJ1-1; cdr3_nt: TGTGCCAGCACCGCGAGGGACACCCTGACCGAAGCTTTCTTT; cdr3_aa: CASTARDTLTEAFF
v_call: TRBV9; d_call: TRBD2; clone_size: .; j_call: TRBJ2-2; cdr3_nt: TGTGCCAGCAGCGAGAGCGGGAGGGCCCCGAACACCGGGGAGCTGTTTTTT; cdr3_aa: CASSESGRAPNTGELFF
v_call: TRBV27; d_call: TRBD2; clone_size: .; j_call: TRBJ2-7; cdr3_nt: TGTGCCAGCAGTTTATCGGCCAGGACTAGTGCCCACGAGCAGTACTTC; cdr3_aa: CASSLSARTSAHEQYF
v_call: TRBV5-1; d_call: .; clone_size: .; j_call: TRBJ2-1; cdr3_nt: TGCGCCAGCAGCTCCCCGGAGAGCTCCTACAATGAGCAGTTCTTC; cdr3_aa: CASSSPESSYNEQFF
v_call: TRBV7-6; d_call: TRBD1; clone_size: .; j_call: TRBJ2-7; cdr3_nt: TGTGCCAGCAGCTCGGGACAGCTTAGCTACGAGCAGTACTTC; cdr3_aa: CASSSGQLSYEQYF
v_call: TRBV9; d_call: TRBD2; clone_size: .; j_call: TRBJ2-5; cdr3_nt: TGTGCCAGCAGCGTAGCGGCACTAGCGGGGGTCCAAGAGACCCAGTACTTC; cdr3_aa: CASSVAALAGVQETQYF
v_call: TRBV7-9; d_call: .; clone_size: once; j_call: TRBJ2-7; cdr3_nt: TGTGCCAGCAGCCCCCCCTCGGACAAGCAGTACTTC; cdr3_aa: CASSPPSDKQYF
v_call: TRBV6-5; d_call: .; clone_size: .; j_call: TRBJ2-1; cdr3_nt: TGTGCCAGCGGGTGGGGGCGTGAGCAGTTCTTC; cdr3_aa: CASGWGREQFF
v_call: TRBV28; d_call: .; clone_size: once; j_call: TRBJ1-5; cdr3_nt: TGTGCCAGCAACCCGGCGGGTCGTAGCAATCAGCCCCAGCATTTT; cdr3_aa: CASNPAGRSNQPQHF
v_call: TRBV7-3; d_call: .; clone_size: .; j_call: TRBJ2-1; cdr3_nt: TGTGCCAGCAGCCCCCGACTAGATAGGTCCAATGAGCAGTTCTTC; cdr3_aa: CASSPRLDRSNEQFF
v_call: TRBV11-2; d_call: .; clone_size: once; j_call: TRBJ2-1; cdr3_nt: TGTGCCAGCAGCTTAGGCACCGGGACTCAAGAGCAGTTCTTC; cdr3_aa: CASSLGTGTQEQFF
v_call: TRBV29-1; d_call: .; clone_size: .; j_call: TRBJ2-3; cdr3_nt: TGCAGCGCGGGATCCAGGACAGATACGCAGTATTTT; cdr3_aa: CSAGSRTDTQYF
v_call: TRBV4-1; d_call: TRBD2; clone_size: .; j_call: TRBJ2-7; cdr3_nt: TGCGCCAGCAGCCCTAAGGTTGCTAGCGGGAGAATCCACGAGCAGTACTTC; cdr3_aa: CASSPKVASGRIHEQYF
v_call: TRBV29-1; d_call: .; clone_size: .; j_call: TRBJ2-7; cdr3_nt: TGCAGCGTGTCACCTGGACAGTCCTACGAGCAGTACTTC; cdr3_aa: CSVSPGQSYEQYF